This section outlines one TCR beta chain sequence together with its context. Antigen: not known. The data belong to a study of shared clonotypes between healthy human individuals. Study-level results: Only blood samples were collected, and tissue repertoires likely differ.

The ends lost 1 base at V and 8 bases at J; junction bases unmatched: 3. This CDR3 spans 14 amino acids. Looked up from germline, CDR1 is SGHDN and CDR2 is FVKESK. Repertoires were generated with immunoSEQ multiplex PCR, while TCRdb's copy carries only in-frame clones and drops some. The table includes hundreds of thousands of clones, over 90% detected once. The naive CD8 fraction comprised CD45RO-negative cells positively selected for CCR7 and excluded terminally differentiated effector memory CD45RA+ cells. The V gene is TRBV14, the J gene TRBJ2-1, with 9 bases fitting TRBD1. The sample taken for sequencing was naive CD8+ T cells sorted from blood. This TCR was recovered from a man aged 25 to 45 in good health. This chain's CDR3 is CASSQVDRGYEQFF. The CDR3 nucleotides are TGTGCCAGCAGCCAAGTGGACAGGGGCTATGAGCAGTTCTTC.